The next 20 T cell receptor beta chains were all read from a single sample in a study of early stage breast cancer tumors. The table came from immunoSEQ multiplex PCR; TCRdb's copy has only in-frame clones and leaves some out. The table has about 51,000 clones, around 80% seen once. Material for sequencing was blood. These receptors were collected from a person aged 40 to 50 with breast cancer.

This chain connects TRBV5-6 to TRBJ1-2; D is unresolved. Germline CDR1 is SGHDT and CDR2 is YYEEEE. The CDR3 covers 12 residues. Trimming left V 4 bases short and J 5 bases short, with 9 bases between. The CDR3 nucleotides read TGTGCCAGCAGCCGGACGGATTATGGCTACACCTTC. This translates into CASSRTDYGYTF.

The chain recombines TRBV6-4 with TRBJ1-2, with a possible D match to TRBD1 (5 bases). V shed 6 bases and J shed 6 bases, with 14 bases lying between them. CDR1 MRHNA and CDR2 SNTAGT come from the germline V gene. CDR3 length: 13 residues. As DNA, the CDR3 is TGTGCCAGCAGCGAAGGGGAGTCCGATGGCTACACCTTC. Translating it yields CASSEGESDGYTF.

J is TRBJ2-3 and V is TRBV9; TRBD2 agrees at 7 bases. With V trimmed by 4 bases and J by 0 bases, 5 bases remained unmatched. This CDR3 has 15 residues. Germline lookup yields CDR1 SGDLS and CDR2 YYNGEE. CDR3 loop: CASSLSGSSTDTQYF. The CDR3 DNA reads as TGTGCCAGCAGCCTTAGCGGGTCCAGCACAGATACGCAGTATTTT.

On this clone itself: At the DNA level, this CDR3 is encoded by other sequences in the same sample as well. The chain uses TRBV6-5 and TRBJ1-5; no clear D gene. Germline V gives CDR1 MNHEY, CDR2 SVGAGI. V dropped 0 bases and J dropped 1 base, with 4 bases sitting between them. The CDR3 is made up of 14 amino acids. The CDR3, as DNA: TGTGCCAGCAGTTACTCGGAGAGCAATCAGCCCCAGCATTTT. It codes for CASSYSESNQPQHF.

The chain employs TRBV9 and TRBJ1-5; D not certain. The length of the CDR3 is 13 residues. The germline CDR1 and CDR2 sequences are SGDLS and YYNGEE. V was shortened by 0 bases and J by 6 bases, with 7 bases between the two germline ends. The CDR3 DNA is TGTGCCAGCAGCGTAGGTGCGACTCAGCCCCAGCATTTT. Translating gives CASSVGATQPQHF.

The chain couples TRBV19 to TRBJ2-1; 14 nucleotides agree with TRBD2. The CDR3 loop spans 19 amino acids. V lost 1 base to trimming and J lost 1 base; unmatched junction nucleotides: 6. Germline V gene lookup returns CDR1 LNHDA and CDR2 SQIVND (reference sequence). CDR3 in DNA: TGTGCCAGTAGTATAGGACTAGCGGGAGGGCTGGGGTCCTACAATGAGCAGTTCTTC. Protein sequence: CASSIGLAGGLGSYNEQFF.

The V gene is TRBV19, the J gene TRBJ2-5; 8 bases match TRBD2. The CDR3 spans 14 residues. Trimming removed 5 bases from V and 5 bases from J; junction bases left unmatched: 7. In germline, CDR1 is LNHDA, CDR2 SQIVND (reference sequence). The DNA of the CDR3 is TGTGCCAGTAGTTCCTCGGGAGGGCCGGAGACCCAGTACTTC. Translation: CASSSSGGPETQYF.

The chain carries TRBV14 and TRBJ2-1, with a tentative D call TRBD2 (5 bases). With 1 base removed from V and 9 bases from J, the gap between germline ends came to 10 bases. This CDR3 region has 13 residues. Germline CDR1 reads SGHDN; CDR2 reads FVKESK. CDR3 DNA sequence: TGTGCCAGCAGCCAAGCCCTAGCTGGTGAGCAGTTCTTC. It is translated as CASSQALAGEQFF. The variable domain in full, with the rest retrieved from reference TRBV14 and TRBJ2-1, is EAGVTQFPSHSVIEKGQTVTLRCDPISGHDNLYWYRRVMGKEIKFLLHFVKESKQDESGMPNNRFLAERTGGTYSTLKVQPAELEDSGVYFCASSQALAGEQFFGPGTRLTVL.

This clone came up a few times. This chain joins TRBV6-5 and TRBJ2-3; 9 nucleotides match TRBD1. V shed 6 bases, J shed 5 bases, and the junction held 9 bases outside the gene matches. From germline, CDR1 is MNHEY and CDR2 SVGAGI. The CDR3 is 15 amino acids. The CDR3 protein is CASSYSGTGKDTQYF. Written as DNA, the CDR3 is TGTGCCAGCAGCTATTCCGGGACAGGGAAAGATACGCAGTATTTT.

The chain employs TRBV19 and TRBJ2-5; D unresolved. The CDR3 contains 11 residues. CDR1 and CDR2 from the germline V gene are LNHDA and SQIVND (reference sequence). V gave up 9 bases and J gave up 2 bases, with 7 bases separating them. DNA of the CDR3: TGTGCCAGCGGATTGCAAGAGACCCAGTACTTC. It translates to CASGLQETQYF.

This clone showed up just a few times. The V and J genes are TRBV14 and TRBJ2-6; D is uncertain. The V end lost 0 bases, the J end lost 4 bases, and 13 bases lay between the germline ends. Germline loops: CDR1 SGHDN, CDR2 FVKESK. There are 17 residues in the CDR3. The CDR3 DNA sequence: TGTGCCAGCAGCCAAGATCGGAGCTTGTCAGGGGCCAACGTCCTGACTTTC. This encodes CASSQDRSLSGANVLTF.

By its share, this clone is medium-sized. The chain combines TRBV2 with TRBJ1-5; D perhaps matches TRBD1 (5 bases). The length of the CDR3 is 12 residues. V was clipped by 1 base and J by 11 bases, with 9 bases between them. Per the germline V gene, CDR1 is SNHLY and CDR2 is FYNNEI. This CDR3 reads CASSEGRQTQHF. The CDR3 DNA sequence: TGTGCCAGCAGTGAAGGCCGACAGACCCAGCATTTT. The variable domain in full, completed from reference TRBV2 and TRBJ1-5, reads EPEVTQTPSHQVTQMGQEVILRCVPISNHLYFYWYRQILGQKVEFLVSFYNNEISEKSEIFDDQFSVERPDGSNFTLKIRSTKLEDSAMYFCASSEGRQTQHFGDGTRLSIL.

The rearrangement links TRBV5-6 to TRBJ2-5; D not certain. The CDR3 spans 14 residues. CDR1 is SGHDT, CDR2 YYEEEE, per germline. V was trimmed by 3 bases and J by 4 bases, leaving 13 bases between them. For the CDR3, the DNA is TGTGCCAGCAGCTCCGGACCATCAGGAGAGACCCAGTACTTC. As protein: CASSSGPSGETQYF.

The gene calls are TRBV7-9 and TRBJ2-5; 10 bases agree with TRBD1. Germline V gives CDR1 SEHNR, CDR2 FQNEAQ (reference sequence). V was clipped by 3 bases and J by 5 bases; unmatched bases: 9. The CDR3 length is 16 residues. The CDR3 DNA reads TGTGCCAGCAGCTTTCCTGACAGGGGGCTTCGGGAGACCCAGTACTTC. Residues: CASSFPDRGLRETQYF.

The V and J genes are TRBV5-1 and TRBJ2-7; D perhaps matches TRBD2 (5 bases). The CDR3 length is 18 residues. Trimming removed 4 bases at V and 3 bases at J, with 26 bases between. The germline V gene encodes CDR1 SGHRS and CDR2 YFSETQ. CDR3 DNA: TGCGCCAGCAGCCGAAATACCCGTACTAGGGCCATGAACTACGAGCAGTACTTC. As protein: CASSRNTRTRAMNYEQYF.

By sample share, this clone is medium-sized. The gene calls are TRBV28 and TRBJ2-7; TRBD2 is a possible D gene (5 bases). The CDR3 runs to 14 residues. V was pared by 3 bases and J by 5 bases, with 14 bases between. Germline loops: CDR1 MDHEN, CDR2 SYDVKM. The chain's CDR3 is CASSLGRPGDEQYF. The CDR3 DNA follows: TGTGCCAGCAGTTTGGGCAGGCCCGGGGACGAGCAGTACTTC.

V and J are TRBV10-3 and TRBJ1-1, with D perhaps matching TRBD1 (5 bases). Trimming removed 6 bases at V and 0 bases at J, with 11 bases between. The germline gives CDR1 ENHRY, CDR2 SYGVKD. CDR3 size: 14 residues. CDR3 bases: TGTGCCATCAGCGTGGGACGGTTGAACACTGAAGCTTTCTTT. Translating it yields CAISVGRLNTEAFF.

The genes are TRBV7-9 and TRBJ1-1; weak D call: TRBD1 (6 bases). Trimming stripped 2 bases from V and 0 bases from J, with 7 bases between. This CDR3 has 14 amino acids. Germline V CDR1 and CDR2: SEHNR, FQNEAQ (reference sequence). CDR3 DNA: TGTGCCAGCAGCTTAAGACAGGTGAACACTGAAGCTTTCTTT. It translates to CASSLRQVNTEAFF.

This chain links TRBV30 with TRBJ2-1; the D gene is possibly TRBD2 (7 bases). CDR3 length equals 12 residues. Trimming removed 5 bases at V and 6 bases at J, with 11 bases between. From germline, CDR1 is GTSNPN and CDR2 SVGIG (reference sequence). The CDR3 protein is CAWEGGTNEQFF. CDR3 sequence (DNA): TGTGCCTGGGAGGGGGGGACCAATGAGCAGTTCTTC. The full variable domain, rest sourced from reference TRBV30 and TRBJ2-1, is SQTIHQWPATLVQPVGSPLSLECTVEGTSNPNLYWYRQAAGRGLQLLFYSVGIGQISSEVPQNLSASRPQDRQFILSSKKLLLSDSGFYLCAWEGGTNEQFFGPGTRLTVL.

The chain combines TRBV6-5 with TRBJ1-2; D possibly corresponds to TRBD1 (5 bases). In germline, CDR1 is MNHEY, CDR2 SVGAGI. V lost 6 bases to trimming and J lost 7 bases, with 15 bases between them. The CDR3 consists of 13 residues. The CDR3, as DNA: TGTGCCAGCAGACAAAGGGCAGGGTTTGGCTACACCTTC. Translation: CASRQRAGFGYTF.